This TCR beta chain emerged from a study of blood T cell repertoires in COVID-19. Study summary: Researchers got acute and convalescent COVID-19 samples from the United States, Italy and Spain. Sample material is recorded as cDNA or gDNA derived from T cells, B-cell-depleted T cells, or PBMCs.

The CDR3 covers 13 residues. Germline CDR1 reads SGHTA; CDR2 reads FQGNSA. The ends were cut back, 1 base at V and 8 bases at J, with 11 bases in the middle. In the authors' workflow: The authors estimated nucleated cell counts from reference gene primer amplification. Clones were sequenced by immunoSEQ multiplex PCR, and TCRdb holds only the in-frame ones, with some missing. The DNA was the basis for D and trimming; V, J and clone size are from that table. This table has some 74,000 clones, approximately 82% appearing once. Sequencing was done on a sample of peripheral blood. The clonotype comes from an elderly woman with acute or convalescent COVID-19. V gene TRBV7-2 combines with J gene TRBJ1-2; D remains unclear. The CDR3 sequence is CASSLVGVPGYTF. In nucleotides, the CDR3 is TGTGCCAGCAGCTTAGTCGGGGTCCCCGGCTACACCTTC. Full variable domain (missing parts from reference TRBV7-2 and TRBJ1-2): GAGVSQSPSNKVTEKGKDVELRCDPISGHTALYWYRQSLGQGLEFLIYFQGNSAPDKSGLPSDRFSAERTGGSVSTLTIQRTQQEDSAVYLCASSLVGVPGYTFGSGTRLTVV.